A single sample is the source of the 28 T cell receptor beta chains below, sequenced in a study of CD8 T cells in ankylosing spondylitis. TCRdb reanalysed the 5' RACE reads using MiXCR and keeps one entry per CDR3 protein. The sample records 300,000 to 350,000 distinct CDR3 sequences, less than 25% being singletons. Sequenced input: blood, either unsorted or a sorted T cell fraction (not recorded which). These receptors were taken from a female donor with ankylosing spondylitis or in good health (not recorded which).

This clonotype was picked up a small number of times. The chain links TRBV6-2 or TRBV6-3 to TRBJ1-1; no clear D gene. The V and J ends lost 5 bases and 0 bases respectively, with 7 bases between them. The germline V gene has CDR1 MNHEY and CDR2 SVGEGT. This CDR3 has 13 amino acids. CDR3 region: CASSASLNTEAFF. In nucleotides, the CDR3 is TGTGCCAGCAGTGCCTCATTGAACACTGAAGCTTTCTTT.

In this sample, this clonotype turned up many times. The DNA of the CDR3 is TGCAGCGTTGAGGCCCAGGGGGGAAATGAGCAGTTCTTC. The encoded protein is CSVEAQGGNEQFF. The chain combines TRBV29-1 with TRBJ2-1; D perhaps matches TRBD1 (7 bases). Germline V gene data show CDR1 as SQVTM and CDR2 as ANQGSEA. The CDR3 is 13 residues long. Trimming removed 3 bases at V and 7 bases at J, with 13 bases between.

This clonotype has a handful of counts. V and J are TRBV12-3 or TRBV12-4 and TRBJ1-3; D is uncertain. The CDR3 is 15 residues long. V lost 6 bases and J lost 0, with 12 bases in between. The CDR3 spells CASSPRTFSGNTIYF. DNA for the CDR3: TGTGCCAGCAGCCCTAGGACGTTCTCTGGAAACACCATATATTTT.

The gene calls are TRBV11-3 and TRBJ2-1; TRBD1 matches 10 bases. The CDR3 loop spans 16 amino acids. Germline CDR1 SGHNT, CDR2 YENEEA. V lost 1 base, J lost 7 bases, and 7 bases stayed unmatched. CDR3 protein: CASSLVGQGGGNEQFF. The CDR3 region has the DNA TGTGCCAGCAGCTTAGTTGGACAGGGGGGTGGAAATGAGCAGTTCTTC. Looking up the rest from reference TRBV11-3 and TRBJ2-1 gives the full variable domain: EAGVVQSPRYKIIEKKQPVAFWCNPISGHNTLYWYLQNLGQGPELLIRYENEEAVDDSQLPKDRFSAERLKGVDSTLKIQPAELGDSAVYLCASSLVGQGGGNEQFFGPGTRLTVL.

J is TRBJ2-2 and V is TRBV10-3, with 8 nucleotides matching TRBD2. Losses at the gene ends were 9 bases for V and 8 bases for J; bases not matched to a gene: 5. CDR1 ENHRY and CDR2 SYGVKD come from the germline V gene. This CDR3 is 12 amino acids long. As DNA, the CDR3 is TGTGCCATAACCAGCGGGAGTGGGGAGCTGTTTTTT. It specifies CAITSGSGELFF.

This rearrangement joins TRBV4-2 to TRBJ2-5; 9 bases are shared with TRBD2. With 1 base clipped from V and 3 bases from J, the junction kept 3 bases outside the gene matches. From germline, CDR1 is LGHNA and CDR2 YNFKEQ. CDR3 length: 15 residues. CDR3 sequence: CASSQVPSGEETQYF. In nucleotides, the CDR3 is TGTGCCAGCAGCCAAGTCCCTAGCGGGGAAGAGACCCAGTACTTC.

Remarks on this clonotype: Compared with germline, one end of the junction differs, possibly owing to a read error. The chain employs TRBV15 and TRBJ2-2; D possibly corresponds to TRBD1 (6 bases). Germline CDR1 LNHNV, CDR2 YYDKDF (reference sequence). This CDR3 has 16 residues. The CDR3 sequence: CATSRDPRGNTGELIF. CDR3 in DNA: TGTGCCACCAGCAGAGATCCTAGGGGGAATACCGGGGAGCTGATTTTT. The full variable domain, rest sourced from reference TRBV15 and TRBJ2-2, is DAMVIQNPRYQVTQFGKPVTLSCSQTLNHNVMYWYQQKSSQAPKLLFHYYDKDFNNEADTPDNFQSRRPNTSFCFLDIRSPGLGDTAMYLCATSRDPRGNTGELIFGEGSRLTVL.

There are many counts of this clonotype. The chain couples TRBV29-1 to TRBJ2-5, with D hard to call. The V end lost 4 bases, the J end lost 1 base, and 7 bases lay between the germline ends. Germline CDR1 is SQVTM and CDR2 is ANQGSEA. The CDR3 length is 12 residues. For the CDR3, the DNA is TGCAGCGTTGGGGTCACCCAAGAGACCCAGTACTTC. Its translation: CSVGVTQETQYF.

Only a few counts were recorded for this clonotype. The rearrangement links TRBV30 to TRBJ2-2; D unclear. V was trimmed by 6 bases and J by 7 bases, leaving 9 bases between them. Germline V lookup: CDR1 GTSNPN, CDR2 SVGIG (reference sequence). The CDR3 runs 11 residues. CDR3: CACRDIGELFF. As DNA, the CDR3 is TGTGCCTGCCGAGATATCGGGGAGCTGTTTTTT. The full variable domain, rest sourced from reference TRBV30 and TRBJ2-2, is SQTIHQWPATLVQPVGSPLSLECTVEGTSNPNLYWYRQAAGRGLQLLFYSVGIGQISSEVPQNLSASRPQDRQFILSSKKLLLSDSGFYLCACRDIGELFFGEGSRLTVL.

The chain employs TRBV6-1 and TRBJ2-5; the D gene is possibly TRBD2 (5 bases). This CDR3 is built from 15 residues. Trimming removed 5 bases from V and 0 bases from J, with 13 bases in between. Germline loops: CDR1 MNHNS, CDR2 SASEGT. CDR3 amino acids: CASSPQLANQETQYF. CDR3 DNA: TGTGCCAGCAGTCCCCAGCTAGCCAACCAAGAGACCCAGTACTTC.

This clonotype was recorded many times. The rearrangement joins TRBV12-3 or TRBV12-4 to TRBJ2-5; no reliable D call. The CDR3 covers 12 residues. Trimming stripped 4 bases from V and 9 bases from J, with 12 bases between. The CDR3 loop reads CASSSSDLPQYF. CDR3 DNA: TGTGCCAGCAGTTCCTCGGACCTGCCCCAGTACTTC.

This clonotype was recorded a few times. The chain recombines TRBV12-3 or TRBV12-4 with TRBJ1-1; D not certain. V lost 5 bases and J lost 0, with 7 bases in between. The CDR3 runs to 13 residues. CDR3 sequence (DNA): TGTGCCAGCAGTCGTACCCTGAACACTGAAGCTTTCTTT. As protein: CASSRTLNTEAFF.

This rearrangement joins TRBV6-1 to TRBJ1-4, with TRBD1 as a possible D gene (5 bases). Germline CDR1 and CDR2: MNHNS and SASEGT. CDR3 size: 15 residues. Trimming pared 6 bases from V and 3 bases from J, leaving 14 bases between. This CDR3 is CASRAGGAPNEKLFF. In nucleotides, the CDR3 is TGTGCCAGCAGGGCTGGAGGGGCGCCTAATGAAAAACTGTTTTTT.

This chain links TRBV7-9 with TRBJ2-3; D uncertain. Trimming shortened V by 5 bases and J by 7 bases, and 4 bases separated the two germline ends. The CDR3 has 10 amino acids. Per germline, CDR1 SEHNR and CDR2 FQNEAQ (reference sequence). CDR3 protein: CASSPHTQYF. The CDR3 nucleotides are TGTGCCAGCAGCCCTCATACGCAGTATTTT.

This clonotype has at least ten counts. The gene calls are TRBV20-1 and TRBJ2-5; D call uncertain. The germline V and J ends were trimmed by 1 base and 2 bases, with 11 bases remaining between them. Germline V lookup: CDR1 DFQATT, CDR2 SNEGSKA (reference sequence). The length of the CDR3 is 14 residues. CDR3 nucleotide sequence: TGCAGTGCTAGAGGCGGTGCCGATCAAGAGACCCAGTACTTC. This gives the protein CSARGGADQETQYF.

The V gene is TRBV4-1, the J gene TRBJ2-3; 10 bases map to TRBD2. Per the germline V gene, CDR1 is MGHRA and CDR2 is YSYEKL. V was pared by 3 bases and J by 3 bases, with 6 bases of the junction left unmatched. The CDR3 is 16 amino acids. The CDR3 nucleotides read TGCGCCAGCAGCCAGGCTAGCGGGAGAGGTACAGATACGCAGTATTTT. Protein sequence: CASSQASGRGTDTQYF.

This clonotype was picked up one time. This sequence joins TRBV9 and TRBJ1-2, with D maybe TRBD1 (6 bases). In germline, CDR1 is SGDLS, CDR2 YYNGEE. V was clipped by 0 bases and J by 4 bases, with 10 bases between them. The CDR3 extends over 14 amino acids. Written as DNA, the CDR3 is TGTGCCAGCAGCGTAGAGACAGGCCTCTATGGCTACACCTTC. Protein product: CASSVETGLYGYTF.

This chain links TRBV6-9 with TRBJ2-5, with D possibly matching TRBD2 (5 bases). Germline lookup yields CDR1 MNHGY and CDR2 SVAAGI. Trimming shortened V by 0 bases and J by 4 bases, and 9 bases separated the two germline ends. This CDR3 spans 14 amino acids. In nucleotides, the CDR3 is TGTGCCAGCAGTTATTCGGGTCGGGGAGAGACCCAGTACTTC. It specifies CASSYSGRGETQYF.

The rearrangement links TRBV7-2 to TRBJ1-1; no reliable D call. The CDR3 has 15 residues. Germline loops: CDR1 SGHTA, CDR2 FQGNSA. The ends were cut back, 2 bases at V and 7 bases at J, with 17 bases in the middle. DNA of the CDR3: TGTGCCAGCAGCTTAAATTCCCCTAGGACGGGTGAAGCTTTCTTT. It encodes CASSLNSPRTGEAFF.

J is TRBJ2-7 and V is TRBV3-1, with TRBD1 identical over 9 bases. With 1 base clipped from V and 7 bases from J, the junction kept 5 bases outside the gene matches. This CDR3 has 14 residues. The germline V gene encodes CDR1 LGHDT and CDR2 YNNKEL (reference sequence). This CDR3 is CASSQGGQGREQYF. Written as DNA, the CDR3 is TGTGCCAGCAGCCAAGGAGGACAGGGGAGAGAGCAGTACTTC.

Here the CDR3 DNA reads TGCGCCAGTGCGTTGGGCTCCTACAATGAGCAGTTCTTC. It specifies CASALGSYNEQFF. The rearrangement links TRBV5-1 to TRBJ2-1; D is unresolved. This CDR3 is built from 13 residues. V was pared by 8 bases and J by 0 bases, with 9 bases between. CDR1 and CDR2 from the germline V gene are SGHRS and YFSETQ.

The chain carries TRBV12-3 or TRBV12-4 and TRBJ1-5; D is perhaps TRBD1 (5 bases). This CDR3 is 16 amino acids long. V was clipped by 3 bases and J by 0 bases, with 12 bases between them. The CDR3: CASSFGGSPSNQPQHF. CDR3 coding DNA: TGTGCCAGCAGTTTCGGGGGGTCTCCTAGCAATCAGCCCCAGCATTTT.

This clonotype was counted many times. V usage is TRBV5-4 and J usage is TRBJ2-1; D may be TRBD1 (6 bases). This CDR3 region has 14 residues. CDR1 SGHNT and CDR2 YYREEE come from the germline V gene (reference sequence). The V end lost 3 bases, the J end lost 3 bases, and 10 bases lay between the germline ends. The CDR3 nucleotides are TGTGCCAGCAGCTCACAGGGTGGCTACAATGAGCAGTTCTTC. Amino acid sequence: CASSSQGGYNEQFF.

This clonotype was detected a few times. The chain recombines TRBV4-3 with TRBJ1-3; the D is unclear. CDR1 is LGHNA, CDR2 YSLEER, per germline. Trimming took off 4 bases at V and 1 base at J, with 8 bases between the two ends. There are 14 residues in the CDR3. The CDR3: CASSPHFSGNTIYF. CDR3 sequence (DNA): TGCGCCAGCAGCCCCCACTTTTCTGGAAACACCATATATTTT.

J is TRBJ1-6 and V is TRBV3-1; TRBD1 aligns across 7 bases. The CDR3 consists of 16 residues. In germline, CDR1 is LGHDT, CDR2 YNNKEL (reference sequence). The ends lost 4 bases at V and 6 bases at J; junction bases unmatched: 9. DNA of the CDR3: TGTGCCAGCAGCCGAAGCACGGGACAGACTAATTCACCCCTCCACTTT. Encoded protein: CASSRSTGQTNSPLHF.

This clonotype was recorded at least ten times. The chain employs TRBV10-2 and TRBJ2-3, with D possibly called TRBD1 or TRBD2 (5 bases each). This CDR3 contains 13 residues. The germline gives CDR1 WSHSY, CDR2 SAAADI. Trimming removed 6 bases at V and 3 bases at J, with 10 bases between. The DNA of the CDR3 is TGCGCCAGCAGGGGGACGGGGACAGATACGCAGTATTTT. It translates to CASRGTGTDTQYF.

This clonotype was found a few times. The rearrangement links TRBV20-1 to TRBJ2-1; 9 positions agree with TRBD2. V lost 6 bases to trimming and J lost 5 bases; unmatched junction nucleotides: 20. The CDR3 is 18 residues long. Germline-derived CDR1 and CDR2 are DFQATT and SNEGSKA (reference sequence). The CDR3 sequence is CSASPPLRGRAYNNEQFF. The DNA of the CDR3 is TGCAGTGCCTCACCCCCCTTACGCGGGAGGGCCTATAACAATGAGCAGTTCTTC.

CDR3 nucleotides: TGCAGTGTGGAGTTCGGGACAGGTGAAGAGACCCAGTACTTC. Protein product: CSVEFGTGEETQYF. This chain links TRBV20-1 with TRBJ2-5; 8 nucleotides match TRBD1. This CDR3 region has 14 residues. With V trimmed by 7 bases and J by 3 bases, 10 bases remained unmatched. Germline assignment: CDR1 DFQATT and CDR2 SNEGSKA (reference sequence).